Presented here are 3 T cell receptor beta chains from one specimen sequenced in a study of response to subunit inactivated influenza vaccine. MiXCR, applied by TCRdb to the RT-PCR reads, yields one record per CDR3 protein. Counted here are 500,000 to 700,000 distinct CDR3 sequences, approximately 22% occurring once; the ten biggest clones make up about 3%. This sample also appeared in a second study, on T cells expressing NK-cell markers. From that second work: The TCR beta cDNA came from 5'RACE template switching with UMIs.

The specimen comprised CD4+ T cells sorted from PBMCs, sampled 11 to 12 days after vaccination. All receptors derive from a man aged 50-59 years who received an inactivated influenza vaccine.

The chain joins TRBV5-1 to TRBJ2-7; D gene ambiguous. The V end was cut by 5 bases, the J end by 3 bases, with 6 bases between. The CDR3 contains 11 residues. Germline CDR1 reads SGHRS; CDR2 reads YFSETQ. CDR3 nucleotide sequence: TGCGCCAGCAGACCCTTCTACGAGCAGTACTTC. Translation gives CASRPFYEQYF.

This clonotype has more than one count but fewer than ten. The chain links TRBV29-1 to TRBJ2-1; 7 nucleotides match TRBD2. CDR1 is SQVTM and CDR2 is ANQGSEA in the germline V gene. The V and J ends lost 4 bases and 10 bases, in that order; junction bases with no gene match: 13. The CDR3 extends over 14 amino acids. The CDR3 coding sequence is TGCAGCGTTGCAGGCTTACGTGCGGGGGAAGAGCAGTTCTTC. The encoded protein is CSVAGLRAGEEQFF.

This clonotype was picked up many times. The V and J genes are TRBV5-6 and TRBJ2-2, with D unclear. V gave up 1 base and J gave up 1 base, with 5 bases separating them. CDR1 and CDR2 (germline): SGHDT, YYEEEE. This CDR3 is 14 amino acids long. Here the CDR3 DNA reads TGTGCCAGCAGCTTGTTGGGGAACACCGGGGAGCTGTTTTTT. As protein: CASSLLGNTGELFF.